Shown below are 9 T cell receptor beta chains from a single sample sequenced in a study of OX40 agonist ivuxolimab in advanced cancers. Sequencing was performed with immunoSEQ multiplex PCR; in TCRdb, only in-frame clones are kept and a portion is missing. The sample lists some 50,000 clones, around four fifths occurring once. Source: CD4+ or CD8+ T cells sorted from blood, taken in a trial of the OX40 agonist ivuxolimab. These receptors were taken from an adult with an advanced solid tumor such as melanoma, head and neck, liver or kidney cancer.

This clone has only a few counts. The V gene is TRBV2, the J gene TRBJ2-5, with 16 bases matching TRBD2. Germline CDR1 SNHLY, CDR2 FYNNEI. J lost 1 base, V lost 0 bases, and 8 bases had no gene match. The CDR3 covers 20 residues. CDR3: CASSEAPGLAGGPPQETQYF. The DNA for the CDR3 is TGTGCCAGCAGTGAAGCGCCGGGACTAGCGGGGGGGCCCCCCCAAGAGACCCAGTACTTC.

This chain's CDR3 is CASSPTGGDEKLFF. Here the CDR3 DNA reads TGTGCCAGCAGCCCGACAGGGGGGGATGAAAAACTGTTTTTT. V gene TRBV9 combines with J gene TRBJ1-4; 9 bases map to TRBD1. The CDR3 is 14 amino acids. The J segment lost 6 bases and the V segment lost 4 bases, leaving 4 bases of the junction unmatched. Germline V gene data show CDR1 as SGDLS and CDR2 as YYNGEE.

This chain connects TRBV7-3 to TRBJ2-7; TRBD2 agrees at 10 bases. Looked up from germline, CDR1 is SGHTA and CDR2 is FQGTGA. V lost 2 bases to trimming and J lost 3 bases; unmatched junction nucleotides: 7. The CDR3 loop spans 16 amino acids. CDR3 coding DNA: TGTGCCAGCAGCTTATACCCCGGGACTAGCGTCTACGAGCAGTACTTC. This translates into CASSLYPGTSVYEQYF.

The chain has TRBV6-1 and TRBJ2-5; 7 bases agree with TRBD2. CDR3 length: 14 residues. Germline CDR1 MNHNS, CDR2 SASEGT. V lost 1 base, J lost 7 bases, and 6 bases stayed unmatched. The DNA for the CDR3 is TGTGCCAGCAGTGAAGGGAGGGGAGGGACGACCCAGTACTTC. Its translation is CASSEGRGGTTQYF.

The rearrangement joins TRBV29-1 to TRBJ1-4, with a tentative D call TRBD1 (5 bases). Germline V gene sequence: CDR1 SQVTM, CDR2 ANQGSEA. V shed 1 base and J shed 6 bases, with 15 bases lying between them. This CDR3 is 15 amino acids long. CDR3 amino acids: CSVEGPRAMDEKLFF. The DNA of the CDR3 is TGCAGCGTTGAAGGACCCAGGGCAATGGATGAAAAACTGTTTTTT.

CDR3 nucleotides: TGTGCCAGCAGTCGACCGGGGGGAAAACTGTTTTTT. This gives the protein CASSRPGGKLFF. The chain carries TRBV6-5 and TRBJ1-4; a possible D gene is TRBD1 (5 bases). Looked up from germline, CDR1 is MNHEY and CDR2 is SVGAGI. V lost 5 bases, J lost 10 bases, and 11 bases lay in between. CDR3 length equals 12 residues.

The chain links TRBV15 to TRBJ1-4, with 9 bases lining up with TRBD1. V lost 3 bases, J lost 8 bases, and 7 bases stayed unmatched. The germline V gene has CDR1 LNHNV and CDR2 YYDKDF (reference sequence). This CDR3 has 15 amino acids. DNA for the CDR3: TGTGCCACCAGCAGGCGGACAGGGGAGGACGAAAAACTGTTTTTT. Residues: CATSRRTGEDEKLFF.

V is TRBV5-1 and J is TRBJ2-3; D not resolved. The germline V and J ends were trimmed by 0 bases and 2 bases, with 7 bases remaining between them. The length of the CDR3 is 14 residues. The V gene's germline CDR1 is SGHRS and CDR2 YFSETQ. CDR3 bases: TGCGCCAGCAGCTTGGCTGACTCCACAGATACGCAGTATTTT. Translation gives CASSLADSTDTQYF. Full variable domain (rest looked up from reference TRBV5-1 and TRBJ2-3): KAGVTQTPRYLIKTRGQQVTLSCSPISGHRSVSWYQQTPGQGLQFLFEYFSETQRNKGNFPGRFSGRQFSNSRSEMNVSTLELGDSALYLCASSLADSTDTQYFGPGTRLTVL.

This clone is medium-sized by share. The rearrangement joins TRBV13 to TRBJ1-3; D might be TRBD1 (5 bases). This CDR3 has 14 residues. The V gene's germline CDR1 is PRHDT and CDR2 FYEKMQ (reference sequence). V was pared by 6 bases and J by 4 bases, with 13 bases between. The CDR3 DNA reads TGTGCCAGCAGTGGATGGGGGTCCGGAAACACCATATATTTT. This sequence encodes CASSGWGSGNTIYF.